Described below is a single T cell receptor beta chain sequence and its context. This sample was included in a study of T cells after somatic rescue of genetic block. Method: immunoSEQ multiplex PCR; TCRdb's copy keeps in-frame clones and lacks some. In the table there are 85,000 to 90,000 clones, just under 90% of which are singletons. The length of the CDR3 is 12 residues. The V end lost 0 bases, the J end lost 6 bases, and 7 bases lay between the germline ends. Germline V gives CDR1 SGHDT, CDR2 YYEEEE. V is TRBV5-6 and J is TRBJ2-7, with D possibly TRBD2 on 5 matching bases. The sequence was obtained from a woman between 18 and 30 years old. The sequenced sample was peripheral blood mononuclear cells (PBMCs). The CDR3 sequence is CASSLGRVEQYF. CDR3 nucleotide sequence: TGTGCCAGCAGCTTGGGGCGGGTCGAGCAGTACTTC.